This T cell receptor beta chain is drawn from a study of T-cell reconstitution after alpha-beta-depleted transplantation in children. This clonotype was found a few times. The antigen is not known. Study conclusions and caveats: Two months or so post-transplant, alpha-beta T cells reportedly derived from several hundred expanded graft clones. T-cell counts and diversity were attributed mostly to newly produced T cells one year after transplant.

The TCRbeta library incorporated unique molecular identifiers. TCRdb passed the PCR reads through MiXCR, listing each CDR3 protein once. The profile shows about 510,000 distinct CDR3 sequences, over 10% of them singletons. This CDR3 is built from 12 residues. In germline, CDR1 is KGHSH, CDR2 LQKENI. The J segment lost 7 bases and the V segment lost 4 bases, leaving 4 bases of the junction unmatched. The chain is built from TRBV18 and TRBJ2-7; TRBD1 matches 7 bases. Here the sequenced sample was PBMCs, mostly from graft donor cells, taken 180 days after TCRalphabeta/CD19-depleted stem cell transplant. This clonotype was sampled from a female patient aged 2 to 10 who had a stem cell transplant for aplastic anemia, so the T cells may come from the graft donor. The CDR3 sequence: CASSHRGGEQYV. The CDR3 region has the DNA TGTGCCAGCTCACACAGGGGTGGAGAGCAGTACGTC.